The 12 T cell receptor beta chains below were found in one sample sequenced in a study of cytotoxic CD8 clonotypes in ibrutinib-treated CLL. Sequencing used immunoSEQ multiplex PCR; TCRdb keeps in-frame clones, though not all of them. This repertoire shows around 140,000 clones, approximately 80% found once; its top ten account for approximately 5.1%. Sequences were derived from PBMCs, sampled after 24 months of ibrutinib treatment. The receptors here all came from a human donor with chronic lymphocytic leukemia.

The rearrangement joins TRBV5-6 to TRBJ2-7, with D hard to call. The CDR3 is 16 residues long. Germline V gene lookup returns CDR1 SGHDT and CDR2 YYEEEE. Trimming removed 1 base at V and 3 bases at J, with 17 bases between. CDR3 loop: CASSLYGARGYYEQYF. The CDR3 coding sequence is TGTGCCAGCAGCTTGTACGGTGCCCGAGGTTACTACGAGCAGTACTTC.

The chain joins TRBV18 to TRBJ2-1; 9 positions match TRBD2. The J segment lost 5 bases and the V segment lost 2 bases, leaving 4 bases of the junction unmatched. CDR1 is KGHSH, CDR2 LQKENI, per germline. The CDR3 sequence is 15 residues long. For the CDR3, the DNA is TGTGCCAGCTCACCAGGTCTAGCGGGAAACAATGAGCAGTTCTTC. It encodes CASSPGLAGNNEQFF.

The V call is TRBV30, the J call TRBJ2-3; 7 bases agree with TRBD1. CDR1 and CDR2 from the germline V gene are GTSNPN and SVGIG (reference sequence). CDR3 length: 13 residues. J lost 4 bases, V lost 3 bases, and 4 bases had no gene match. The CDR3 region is CAWSPGTADTQYF. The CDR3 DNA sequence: TGTGCCTGGAGCCCCGGGACAGCAGATACGCAGTATTTT.

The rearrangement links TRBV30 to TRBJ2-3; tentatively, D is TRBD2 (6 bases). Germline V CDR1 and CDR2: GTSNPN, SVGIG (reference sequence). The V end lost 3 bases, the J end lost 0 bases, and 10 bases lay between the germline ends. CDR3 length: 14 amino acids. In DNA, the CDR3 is TGTGCCTGGAGCGTGGGGGGAAGCACAGATACGCAGTATTTT. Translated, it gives CAWSVGGSTDTQYF.

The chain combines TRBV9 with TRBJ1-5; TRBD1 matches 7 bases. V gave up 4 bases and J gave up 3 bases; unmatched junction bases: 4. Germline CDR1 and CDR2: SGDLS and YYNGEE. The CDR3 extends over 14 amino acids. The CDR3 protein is CASSPGTVNQPQHF. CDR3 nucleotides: TGTGCCAGCAGCCCTGGGACAGTCAATCAGCCCCAGCATTTT.

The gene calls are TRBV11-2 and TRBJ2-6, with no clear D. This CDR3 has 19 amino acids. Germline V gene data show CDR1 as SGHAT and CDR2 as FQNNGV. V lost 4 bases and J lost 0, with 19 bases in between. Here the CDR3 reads CASSSLRVVETSGANVLTF. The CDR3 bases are TGTGCCAGCAGCTCCTTGCGAGTGGTCGAAACCTCTGGGGCCAACGTCCTGACTTTC.

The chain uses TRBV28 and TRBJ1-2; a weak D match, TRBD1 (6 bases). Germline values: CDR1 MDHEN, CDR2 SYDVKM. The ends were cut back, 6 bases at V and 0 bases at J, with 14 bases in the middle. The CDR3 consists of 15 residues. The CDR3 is CASSRPGAANYGYTF. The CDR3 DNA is TGTGCCAGCAGCCGCCCAGGGGCGGCTAACTATGGCTACACCTTC.

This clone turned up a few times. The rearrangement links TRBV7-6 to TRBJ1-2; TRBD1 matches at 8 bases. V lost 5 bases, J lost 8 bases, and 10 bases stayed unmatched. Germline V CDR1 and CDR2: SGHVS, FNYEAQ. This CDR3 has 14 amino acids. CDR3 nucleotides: TGTGCCAGCAGCCCGGCAGGGGGCGCCAGGGGCTACACCTTC. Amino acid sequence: CASSPAGGARGYTF. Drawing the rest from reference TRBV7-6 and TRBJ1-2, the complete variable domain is GAGVSQSPRYKVTKRGQDVALRCDPISGHVSLYWYRQALGQGPEFLTYFNYEAQQDKSGLPNDRFSAERPEGSISTLTIQRTEQRDSAMYRCASSPAGGARGYTFGSGTRLTVV.

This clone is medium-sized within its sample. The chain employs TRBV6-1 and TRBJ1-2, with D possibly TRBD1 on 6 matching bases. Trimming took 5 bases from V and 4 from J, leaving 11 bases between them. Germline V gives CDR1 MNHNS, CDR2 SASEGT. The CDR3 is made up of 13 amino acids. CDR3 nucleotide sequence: TGTGCCAGCAGTCCCCGGACAGCCTATGGCTACACCTTC. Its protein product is CASSPRTAYGYTF.

CDR3 DNA sequence: TGCGCCAGCAGCCATTCCTGGACAGGACGGACTGAAGCTTTCTTT. This translates into CASSHSWTGRTEAFF. The J gene is TRBJ1-1, the V gene TRBV4-1, with 7 bases identical to TRBD1. Trimming took 3 bases from V and 5 from J; bases not matched to a gene: 9. This CDR3 spans 15 amino acids. Germline V gene sequence: CDR1 MGHRA, CDR2 YSYEKL.

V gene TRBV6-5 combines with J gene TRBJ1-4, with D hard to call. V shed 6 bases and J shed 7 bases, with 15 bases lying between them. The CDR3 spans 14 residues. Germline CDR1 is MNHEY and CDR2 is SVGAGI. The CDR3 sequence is CASSPGHGREKLFF. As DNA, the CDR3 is TGTGCCAGCAGCCCGGGCCACGGGCGTGAAAAACTGTTTTTT.

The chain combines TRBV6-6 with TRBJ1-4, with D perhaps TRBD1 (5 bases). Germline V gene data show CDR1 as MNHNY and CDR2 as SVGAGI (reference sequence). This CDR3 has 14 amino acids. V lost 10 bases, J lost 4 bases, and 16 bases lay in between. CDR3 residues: CATRDARGNEKLFF. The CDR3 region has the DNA TGTGCCACCCGGGACGCCCGCGGTAATGAAAAACTGTTTTTT.